A selection of T cell receptor beta chains follows, all from one sample in a study of PD-1 blockade in classical Hodgkin lymphoma. The assay was immunoSEQ multiplex PCR, and TCRdb's table has in-frame clones only and misses some. The data show 8,000 to 8,500 clones, with 86% seen just once and roughly 21% held by the top ten. This sample comprised CD8+ T cells from blood, obtained at baseline. The receptors were sampled from a human donor with classical Hodgkin lymphoma. Both conserved end residues are part of each CDR3. D genes are given only for firm matches. Expanded clones are given a class, and other clones once, few, many or no size at all.

>TRBJ1-5|TRBV28|NA|few
TGTGCCAGCAGTTTACAGGTAGGGTCTCAGCCCCAGCATTTT
CASSLQVGSQPQHF
>TRBJ1-5|TRBV28|NA|NA
TGTGCCAGCAGTCCCCTGGGGGCGGAAGATCAGCCCCAGCATTTT
CASSPLGAEDQPQHF
>TRBJ1-1|TRBV18|NA|NA
TGTGCCAGCTCACTGGACAGTGAAGCTTTCTTT
CASSLDSEAFF
>TRBJ2-7|TRBV27|TRBD1|NA
TGTGCCAGCAGTTCCCCCGGGACAGGGGAGTTCTACGAGCAGTACTTC
CASSSPGTGEFYEQYF
>TRBJ1-5|TRBV19|NA|NA
TGTGCCAGTAGTATTGGGAATCAGCCCCAGCATTTT
CASSIGNQPQHF
>TRBJ2-1|TRBV4-1|NA|NA
TGCGCCAGCAGCCAAACGGGGTTAGAATTAAATGAGCAGTTCTTC
CASSQTGLELNEQFF
>TRBJ2-1|TRBV27|NA|NA
TGTGCCAGCAGATCCGGGACCCCGGTCGGGGAGCAGTTCTTC
CASRSGTPVGEQFF
>TRBJ1-2|TRBV4-2|TRBD1|NA
TGTGCCAGCAGCCAAGTTCCCGGACAGGAGTATGGCTACACCTTC
CASSQVPGQEYGYTF
>TRBJ1-1|TRBV19|NA|once
TGTGCCAGTAGTATCTTACCGGACACTGAAGCTTTCTTT
CASSILPDTEAFF
>TRBJ2-3|TRBV19|TRBD2|NA
TGTGCCAGTAACATAGCGGGAGGGGGAGATACGCAGTATTTT
CASNIAGGGDTQYF
>TRBJ2-7|TRBV7-9|TRBD2|NA
TGTGCCAGCAGCTTAGTTAGCGGGGGCCCCACCTCCTACGAGCAGTACTTC
CASSLVSGGPTSYEQYF
>TRBJ2-7|TRBV6-5|NA|few
TGTGCCAGCAGTTACTCACAATCCTACGAGCAGTACTTC
CASSYSQSYEQYF
>TRBJ2-1|TRBV19|TRBD2|NA
TGTGCCAGCAACTTAAGCGGGAGAGGAGCCAATGAGCAGTTCTTC
CASNLSGRGANEQFF
>TRBJ2-1|TRBV11-3|TRBD2|NA
TGTGCCAGCAGCTTAGTTAGCGGGAGGGCCGATGAGCAGTTCTTC
CASSLVSGRADEQFF
>TRBJ2-1|TRBV18|NA|NA
TGTGCCAGCTCACCACAGGAAAATAGAGGGTGGAATGAGCAGTTCTTC
CASSPQENRGWNEQFF
>TRBJ1-1|TRBV6-5|NA|NA
TGTGCCAGCAGTTACGACAGTCCGAACACTGAAGCTTTCTTT
CASSYDSPNTEAFF
>TRBJ1-3|TRBV6-6|NA|NA
TGTGCCAGCAGTCAATCACTCGGGGGACACACCATATATTTT
CASSQSLGGHTIYF
>TRBJ2-3|TRBV28|NA|NA
TGTGCCAGCAGAGCGTGGTCGGCGACAGATACGCAGTATTTT
CASRAWSATDTQYF
>TRBJ2-7|TRBV19|TRBD1|NA
TGTGCCAGTAGTGACTACAGGGGGCAGTACGAGCAGTACTTC
CASSDYRGQYEQYF
>TRBJ2-3|TRBV7-9|NA|NA
TGTGCCAGCAGCCCGCGTACAATGGTGGCAGATACGCAGTATTTT
CASSPRTMVADTQYF
>TRBJ2-7|TRBV7-9|TRBD2|NA
TGTGCCAGCAGCTTGATGGCGGGGGAGACGGCCTACGAGCAGTACTTC
CASSLMAGETAYEQYF
>TRBJ1-4|TRBV19|NA|NA
TGTGCCAGCTCCGTGGGCGCAGGGGCTAATGAAAAACTGTTTTTT
CASSVGAGANEKLFF
>TRBJ2-1|TRBV18|NA|NA
TGTGCCAGCTCACCGATCGAGAGCTCCTACAATGAGCAGTTCTTC
CASSPIESSYNEQFF
>TRBJ1-5|TRBV6-1|TRBD1|NA
TGTGCCAGCAGTCCCGGGACAGGGTACAATCAGCCCCAGCATTTT
CASSPGTGYNQPQHF
>TRBJ2-1|TRBV28|TRBD2|NA
TGTGCCAGCAGTTCCCCCGAGGTAGCGGGATGGGGTGAGCAGTTCTTC
CASSSPEVAGWGEQFF
>TRBJ1-5|TRBV28|NA|few
TGTGCCAGCAGTTTATCTGCGGGCTATGGGCAGCCCCAGCATTTT
CASSLSAGYGQPQHF
>TRBJ2-2|TRBV2|NA|NA
TGTGTCGCGGCAAACGCGGGGAACACCGGGGAGCTGTTTTTT
CVAANAGNTGELFF
>TRBJ2-3|TRBV27|NA|NA
TGTGCCAGCAGTTTTAGCCCAGATACGCAGTATTTT
CASSFSPDTQYF
>TRBJ1-2|TRBV19|NA|NA
TGTGCCAGCGGACAGACCAGTTATGGCTACACCTTC
CASGQTSYGYTF
>TRBJ1-6|TRBV5-5|NA|NA
TGTGCCAGCAGCCAAGACTTGGGGTCCTCGGATTCACCCCTCCACTTT
CASSQDLGSSDSPLHF
>TRBJ2-3|TRBV4-1|NA|NA
TGCGCCAGCAGCCGGACTACCCCTAGCACAGATACGCAGTATTTT
CASSRTTPSTDTQYF
>TRBJ2-7|TRBV10-3|TRBD1|NA
TGTGCCATCAGTGAGGGACAGGGGTACGAGCAGTACTTC
CAISEGQGYEQYF
>TRBJ2-4|TRBV4-1|NA|NA
TGCGCCAGCAGCCAAGACTTAGCCAAAAACATTCAGTACTTC
CASSQDLAKNIQYF
>TRBJ2-3|TRBV5-1|TRBD2|NA
TGCGCCAGCAGCTGGGGGACTAGCGGGACAGATACGCAGTATTTT
CASSWGTSGTDTQYF
>TRBJ2-1|TRBV7-8|NA|NA
TGTGCCAGCAGCTTAAGGGGGTATGAGCAGTTCTTC
CASSLRGYEQFF
>TRBJ2-1|TRBV27|NA|NA
TGTGCCAGCAGTTTGGGACATTACAATGAGCAGTTCTTC
CASSLGHYNEQFF
>TRBJ2-1|TRBV9|NA|NA
TGTGCCAGCAGCGTAGCGCTTCCGGACAATGAGCAGTTCTTC
CASSVALPDNEQFF
>TRBJ1-5|TRBV4-1|NA|NA
TGCGCCAGCAGCCAAGATGTAGGGCAAGGTCAGCCCCAGCATTTT
CASSQDVGQGQPQHF
>TRBJ1-2|TRBV29-1|TRBD1|NA
TGCAGCGGTGAGACAGGGGACTATGGCTACACCTTC
CSGETGDYGYTF
>TRBJ2-1|TRBV11-1|NA|NA
TGTGCCAGCAGCTTAGCGGATGGGGGCTACAATGAGCAGTTCTTC
CASSLADGGYNEQFF
>TRBJ1-2|TRBV7-6|NA|NA
TGTGCCAGCAGCTCGGTGGGGGATAACTATGGCCACACCTTC
CASSSVGDNYGHTF
>TRBJ1-1|TRBV9|TRBD1|NA
TGTGCCAGCAGCGCCAACCGGGACAGGGGATTCTCTGAAGCTTTCTTT
CASSANRDRGFSEAFF
>TRBJ2-7|TRBV7-9|NA|few
TGTGCCAGCGGGTCGGGAGTCCTGGCGGAGGAGCAGTACTTC
CASGSGVLAEEQYF
>TRBJ2-7|TRBV28|TRBD2|NA
TGTGCCACCAGTGGGGCTACTAGCGGATACGAGCAGTACTTC
CATSGATSGYEQYF